One and the same sample provided the 5 T cell receptor beta chains below, sequenced in a study of cytomegalovirus exposure and HLA in healthy donors. TCRdb's table, derived via immunoSEQ multiplex PCR, lists solely in-frame clones and lacks some. The profile shows over 250,000 clones, approximately 90% of them singletons. Material for sequencing was PBMCs. These receptors were collected from a woman in her 30s in good health and CMV-seropositive.

V is TRBV19 and J is TRBJ1-5, with 7 bases lining up with TRBD1. This CDR3 region has 15 residues. V lost 6 bases to trimming and J lost 3 bases; unmatched junction nucleotides: 8. Germline V CDR1 and CDR2: LNHDA, SQIVND (reference sequence). In DNA form, the CDR3 reads TGTGCCAGTAGCCGGGACAGATTAAACAATCAGCCCCAGCATTTT. Translated, it gives CASSRDRLNNQPQHF.

V usage is TRBV5-1 and J usage is TRBJ2-7, with 7 bases that match TRBD2. Germline V gives CDR1 SGHRS, CDR2 YFSETQ. The CDR3 is 15 residues long. With 4 bases clipped from V and 2 bases from J, the junction kept 9 bases outside the gene matches. CDR3 DNA sequence: TGCGCCAGCAGCCTGACGGGGCGGGAGACCTACGAGCAGTACTTC. It is translated as CASSLTGRETYEQYF.

The chain is built from TRBV9 and TRBJ1-6, with TRBD1 matching over 7 bases. The V segment lost 3 bases and the J segment 7 bases; nucleotides outside the gene matches: 7. CDR3 size: 15 residues. Germline V CDR1 and CDR2: SGDLS, YYNGEE. CDR3 amino acids: CASSARQGANSPLHF. CDR3 DNA sequence: TGTGCCAGCAGCGCGAGACAGGGAGCGAATTCACCCCTCCACTTT.

The V gene is TRBV5-1, the J gene TRBJ2-3; tentatively, D is TRBD1 (5 bases). Germline V gene data show CDR1 as SGHRS and CDR2 as YFSETQ. The CDR3 has 16 residues. V was clipped by 0 bases and J by 2 bases, with 13 bases between them. This CDR3 is CASSLAAGMDTDTQYF. In DNA form, the CDR3 reads TGCGCCAGCAGCTTGGCCGCAGGGATGGACACAGATACGCAGTATTTT.

V usage is TRBV6-5 and J usage is TRBJ1-5, with 8 bases that match TRBD1. The V gene end was trimmed by 8 bases and the J gene end by 1 base; junction bases not matched to a gene: 7. The CDR3 consists of 15 residues. From germline, CDR1 is MNHEY and CDR2 SVGAGI. Written as DNA, the CDR3 is TGTGCCAGCCGATCAGGGGGCCTGAGCAATCAGCCCCAGCATTTT. Its protein product is CASRSGGLSNQPQHF.